The 23 T cell receptor beta chains reported below all come from one sample, sequenced in a study of blood T cell repertoires in COVID-19. The method was immunoSEQ multiplex PCR; TCRdb's version includes in-frame clones alone and lacks a portion of them. The sample shows 250,000 to 300,000 clones, around 86% of them seen only once. Material for sequencing was peripheral blood. These receptors originate from a middle-aged man with acute or convalescent COVID-19.

The chain links TRBV5-6 to TRBJ1-2; TRBD1 agrees at 8 bases. The CDR3 runs 14 residues. The junction had 6 bases not matched to a gene; V was cut back by 0 bases and J by 8 bases. Looked up from germline, CDR1 is SGHDT and CDR2 is YYEEEE. CDR3 amino acids: CASSLVTGGLGYTF. In DNA, the CDR3 is TGTGCCAGCAGCTTGGTCACAGGGGGGTTGGGCTACACCTTC.

This chain uses TRBV7-9 with TRBJ2-7; perhaps TRBD2 as D (6 bases). Germline-derived CDR1 and CDR2 are SEHNR and FQNEAQ (reference sequence). V was shortened by 4 bases and J by 7 bases, with 23 bases between the two germline ends. This CDR3 contains 16 residues. The CDR3 DNA reads TGTGCCAGCAGCTCAGACCCAGCGGGCCTGGATTTGGAGCAGTACTTC. It codes for CASSSDPAGLDLEQYF. The variable domain in full, completed from reference TRBV7-9 and TRBJ2-7, reads DTGVSQNPRHKITKRGQNVTFRCDPISEHNRLYWYRQTLGQGPEFLTYFQNEAQLEKSRLLSDRFSAERPKGSFSTLEIQRTEQGDSAMYLCASSSDPAGLDLEQYFGPGTRLTVT.

The rearrangement links TRBV30 to TRBJ1-3; TRBD1 matches at 7 bases. Germline V gene data show CDR1 as GTSNPN and CDR2 as SVGIG (reference sequence). V gave up 3 bases and J gave up 4 bases; unmatched junction bases: 9. The CDR3 loop spans 15 amino acids. The CDR3 reads CAWRRDSGSGNTIYF. CDR3 DNA sequence: TGTGCCTGGAGGCGGGACAGCGGTTCGGGAAACACCATATATTTT.

The chain joins TRBV5-1 to TRBJ2-3; 7 bases agree with TRBD1. The CDR3 covers 13 residues. Germline V gene sequence: CDR1 SGHRS, CDR2 YFSETQ. The V and J ends lost 4 bases and 5 bases, in that order; junction bases with no gene match: 4. The CDR3 coding sequence is TGCGCCAGCAGCCTCCGGGACAGAGATACGCAGTATTTT. Protein product: CASSLRDRDTQYF.

This clone was seen a single time. The chain employs TRBV19 and TRBJ1-1; no firm D call. Trimming cost V 3 bases and J 5 bases, with 16 bases left between them. This CDR3 is built from 15 residues. Germline V CDR1 and CDR2: LNHDA, SQIVND (reference sequence). This chain's CDR3 is CASSIPTTRATEAFF. The CDR3 nucleotides read TGTGCCAGTAGTATCCCGACAACCCGCGCGACTGAAGCTTTCTTT.

This rearrangement joins TRBV7-9 to TRBJ1-5, with D tentatively TRBD1 (5 bases). Trimming shortened V by 5 bases and J by 5 bases, and 13 bases separated the two germline ends. The CDR3 sequence is 14 residues long. Germline CDR1 and CDR2: SEHNR and FQNEAQ (reference sequence). The CDR3 sequence is CASSQSSGYQPQHF. The DNA of the CDR3 is TGTGCCAGCAGCCAGAGTTCAGGGTATCAGCCCCAGCATTTT. Drawing the rest from reference TRBV7-9 and TRBJ1-5, the complete variable domain is DTGVSQNPRHKITKRGQNVTFRCDPISEHNRLYWYRQTLGQGPEFLTYFQNEAQLEKSRLLSDRFSAERPKGSFSTLEIQRTEQGDSAMYLCASSQSSGYQPQHFGDGTRLSIL.

This chain connects TRBV19 to TRBJ1-3, with D unclear. The CDR3 has 13 amino acids. V was pared by 5 bases and J by 3 bases, with 8 bases between. Germline CDR1 reads LNHDA; CDR2 reads SQIVND (reference sequence). The DNA of the CDR3 is TGTGCCAGTAGTGTGGGCCTTGGAAACACCATATATTTT. Translating it yields CASSVGLGNTIYF.

The CDR3 DNA follows: TGCGCCAGCAGCTCAACAGGGACCTATGGCTACACCTTC. Amino acid sequence: CASSSTGTYGYTF. This chain connects TRBV5-1 to TRBJ1-2, with TRBD1 as a possible D gene (6 bases). Per germline, CDR1 SGHRS and CDR2 YFSETQ. Trimming took off 3 bases at V and 4 bases at J, with 10 bases between the two ends. This CDR3 has 13 residues.

This clone showed up just once. The chain carries TRBV9 and TRBJ2-3; 8 bases fit TRBD2. Germline V lookup: CDR1 SGDLS, CDR2 YYNGEE. After removal of 4 bases from V and 0 bases from J, the junction contained 7 bases not matched to a gene. This CDR3 region has 16 residues. CDR3 DNA sequence: TGTGCCAGCAGCTTTAGCGGGGCCTTAAGCACAGATACGCAGTATTTT. This gives the protein CASSFSGALSTDTQYF.

This chain uses TRBV18 with TRBJ2-5; 13 nucleotides agree with TRBD2. Germline V gene sequence: CDR1 KGHSH, CDR2 LQKENI. Trimming removed 3 bases from V and 4 bases from J; junction bases left unmatched: 2. The CDR3 spans 15 residues. CDR3 DNA sequence: TGTGCCAGCTCACCGGGACTAGCGGGGAGAGAGACCCAGTACTTC. Its translation: CASSPGLAGRETQYF.

The CDR3 sequence: CATSITGGNSPLHF. CDR3 in DNA: TGTGCCACCAGCATAACAGGGGGTAATTCACCCCTCCACTTT. The chain carries TRBV15 and TRBJ1-6, with 8 bases fitting TRBD1. Germline V gives CDR1 LNHNV, CDR2 YYDKDF (reference sequence). V dropped 4 bases and J dropped 6; count of bases not matched to a gene: 2. The length of the CDR3 is 14 residues.

V gene TRBV11-2 combines with J gene TRBJ2-1; 10 bases agree with TRBD2. Trimming took 6 bases from V and 15 from J; bases not matched to a gene: 14. This CDR3 region has 14 residues. Per the germline V gene, CDR1 is SGHAT and CDR2 is FQNNGV. The CDR3 sequence is CASSSLILVAGGFF. The CDR3 nucleotides read TGTGCCAGCAGTTCCCTAATCTTGGTAGCGGGGGGGTTCTTC. The full variable domain, in which reference TRBV11-2 and TRBJ2-1 provide the parts outside the CDR3, is EAGVAQSPRYKIIEKRQSVAFWCNPISGHATLYWYQQILGQGPKLLIQFQNNGVVDDSQLPKDRFSAERLKGVDSTLKIQPAKLEDSAVYLCASSSLILVAGGFFGPGTRLTVL.

The chain uses TRBV6-5 and TRBJ2-3; perhaps TRBD1 as D (6 bases). Germline-derived CDR1 and CDR2 are MNHEY and SVGAGI. Trimming took 2 bases from V and 6 from J, leaving 15 bases between them. CDR3 length: 15 amino acids. The CDR3: CASSYDRRKGDTQYF. The CDR3 bases are TGTGCCAGCAGTTACGACAGGAGAAAAGGTGATACGCAGTATTTT.

This chain connects TRBV6-5 to TRBJ1-5, with 9 bases identical to TRBD1. CDR1 is MNHEY, CDR2 SVGAGI, per germline. Unmatched junction bases numbered 6, after V lost 6 bases and J lost 3 bases. This CDR3 contains 15 residues. The CDR3 protein is CASSPDRGNNQPQHF. CDR3 nucleotides: TGTGCCAGCAGCCCGGACAGGGGTAACAATCAGCCCCAGCATTTT.

This chain uses TRBV7-9 with TRBJ1-3, with D possibly matching TRBD1 (6 bases). This CDR3 contains 15 residues. Germline V gives CDR1 SEHNR, CDR2 FQNEAQ (reference sequence). The germline V and J ends were trimmed by 5 bases and 8 bases, with 19 bases remaining between them. The CDR3 DNA sequence: TGTGCCAGCAGCCTCGGGACACTTTTTATGGACACCATATATTTT. As protein: CASSLGTLFMDTIYF.

The chain joins TRBV30 to TRBJ1-3; D remains unclear. Germline V gene data show CDR1 as GTSNPN and CDR2 as SVGIG (reference sequence). Trimming removed 0 bases from V and 2 bases from J, with 5 bases in between. The length of the CDR3 is 13 residues. The CDR3 coding sequence is TGTGCCTGGAGTGTAATAGCTGGAAACACCATATATTTT. Its translation: CAWSVIAGNTIYF.

V gene TRBV10-3 combines with J gene TRBJ1-1; D is perhaps TRBD1 (5 bases). Trimming took 4 bases from V and 1 from J, leaving 10 bases between them. In germline, CDR1 is ENHRY, CDR2 SYGVKD. The CDR3 runs to 14 residues. The CDR3 DNA follows: TGTGCCATCAGTGTAACAGGACAGAACACTGAAGCTTTCTTT. Its translation is CAISVTGQNTEAFF.

J is TRBJ2-5 and V is TRBV2, with a weak D call TRBD2 (6 bases). The CDR3 runs 14 residues. Germline values: CDR1 SNHLY, CDR2 FYNNEI. Trimming removed 4 bases from V and 5 bases from J, with 14 bases in between. CDR3 protein: CASSAAGGGETQYF. The CDR3 DNA reads TGTGCCAGCAGTGCGGCGGGCGGAGGGGAGACCCAGTACTTC.

The chain recombines TRBV7-9 with TRBJ2-1; tentatively, D is TRBD2 (5 bases). Trimming took off 3 bases at V and 12 bases at J, with 12 bases between the two ends. Looked up from germline, CDR1 is SEHNR and CDR2 is FQNEAQ (reference sequence). There are 12 residues in the CDR3. As DNA, the CDR3 is TGTGCCAGCAGCTTCCCGCACGGAGGGCAGTTCTTC. It encodes CASSFPHGGQFF.

The chain is built from TRBV6-6 and TRBJ1-2; 7 nucleotides line up with TRBD1. V lost 0 bases, J lost 1 base, and 2 bases stayed unmatched. The CDR3 has 15 residues. From germline, CDR1 is MNHNY and CDR2 SVGAGI (reference sequence). CDR3 amino acids: CASSYSRGRNYGYTF. CDR3 coding DNA: TGTGCCAGCAGTTACTCTAGGGGGCGTAACTATGGCTACACCTTC.

The chain uses TRBV6-5 and TRBJ2-3; TRBD1 agrees at 11 bases. The CDR3 extends over 16 amino acids. J was trimmed by 4 bases and V by 2 bases; bases with no gene match: 5. Looked up from germline, CDR1 is MNHEY and CDR2 is SVGAGI. In DNA form, the CDR3 reads TGTGCCAGCAGTTACCAAAGGGACAGGGGGGCAGATACGCAGTATTTT. Translating it yields CASSYQRDRGADTQYF.

CDR3 in amino acids: CASSINRAGGYTF. The CDR3 nucleotides are TGTGCCAGTAGTATAAACAGGGCGGGCGGCTACACCTTC. The chain combines TRBV19 with TRBJ1-2; D possibly corresponds to TRBD1 (6 bases). The CDR3 covers 13 residues. CDR1 is LNHDA, CDR2 SQIVND, per germline (reference sequence). The V and J ends lost 2 bases and 8 bases respectively, with 12 bases between them.

The CDR3 protein is CASSPGGSGGPSEQYF. The DNA of the CDR3 is TGTGCCAGCAGCCCTGGGGGTAGCGGGGGGCCCAGCGAGCAGTACTTC. The chain employs TRBV7-9 and TRBJ2-7; 10 bases agree with TRBD2. From germline, CDR1 is SEHNR and CDR2 FQNEAQ (reference sequence). The CDR3 spans 16 residues. Germline trimming cut 5 bases from V and 6 bases from J; bases unmatched to any gene: 13.